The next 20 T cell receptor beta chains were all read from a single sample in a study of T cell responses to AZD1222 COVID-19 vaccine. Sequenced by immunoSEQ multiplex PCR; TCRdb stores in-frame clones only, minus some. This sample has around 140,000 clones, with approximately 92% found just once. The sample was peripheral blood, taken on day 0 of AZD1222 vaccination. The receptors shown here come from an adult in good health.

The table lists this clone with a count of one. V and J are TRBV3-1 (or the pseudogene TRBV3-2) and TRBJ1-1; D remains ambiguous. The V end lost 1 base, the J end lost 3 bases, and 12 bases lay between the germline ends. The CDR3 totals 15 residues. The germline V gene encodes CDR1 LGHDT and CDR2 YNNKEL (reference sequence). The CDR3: CASSQGEGWDTEAFF. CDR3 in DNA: TGTGCCAGCAGCCAAGGCGAGGGCTGGGACACTGAAGCTTTCTTT.

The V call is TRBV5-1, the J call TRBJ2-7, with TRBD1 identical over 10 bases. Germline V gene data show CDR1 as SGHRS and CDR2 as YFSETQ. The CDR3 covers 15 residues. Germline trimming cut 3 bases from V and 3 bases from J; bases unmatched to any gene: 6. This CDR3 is CASSSGQGRIYEQYF. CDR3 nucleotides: TGCGCCAGCAGCTCGGGACAGGGGAGAATCTACGAGCAGTACTTC.

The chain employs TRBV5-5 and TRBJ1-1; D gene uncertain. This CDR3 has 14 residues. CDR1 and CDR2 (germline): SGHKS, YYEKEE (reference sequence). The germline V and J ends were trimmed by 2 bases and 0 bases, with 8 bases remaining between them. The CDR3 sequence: CASSFEPLNTEAFF. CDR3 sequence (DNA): TGTGCCAGCAGCTTCGAGCCTCTGAACACTGAAGCTTTCTTT. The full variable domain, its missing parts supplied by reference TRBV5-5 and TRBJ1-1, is DAGVTQSPTHLIKTRGQQVTLRCSPISGHKSVSWYQQVLGQGPQFIFQYYEKEERGRGNFPDRFSARQFPNYSSELNVNALLLGDSALYLCASSFEPLNTEAFFGQGTRLTVV.

The CDR3 protein is CASSAYRAYEQYF. The DNA of the CDR3 is TGTGCCAGCAGTGCCTACAGGGCCTACGAGCAGTACTTC. The chain combines TRBV27 with TRBJ2-7; D may be TRBD1 (6 bases). Trimming shortened V by 5 bases and J by 2 bases, and 10 bases separated the two germline ends. CDR3 length equals 13 residues. The germline V gene encodes CDR1 MNHEY and CDR2 SMNVEV (reference sequence).

CDR3: CASSTKTGDGYTF. CDR3 nucleotide sequence: TGCGCCAGCAGCACAAAGACAGGGGACGGCTACACCTTC. J is TRBJ1-2 and V is TRBV5-1; 8 bases align to TRBD1. Germline assignment: CDR1 SGHRS and CDR2 YFSETQ. CDR3 length: 13 amino acids. V dropped 4 bases and J dropped 8; count of bases not matched to a gene: 7.

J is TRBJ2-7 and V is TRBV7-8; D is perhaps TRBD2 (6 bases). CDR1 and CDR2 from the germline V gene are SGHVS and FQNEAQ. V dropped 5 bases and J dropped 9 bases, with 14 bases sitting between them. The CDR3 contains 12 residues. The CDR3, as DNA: TGTGCCAGCAGCCAGGCGGGATATGGGCAGTACTTC. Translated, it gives CASSQAGYGQYF.

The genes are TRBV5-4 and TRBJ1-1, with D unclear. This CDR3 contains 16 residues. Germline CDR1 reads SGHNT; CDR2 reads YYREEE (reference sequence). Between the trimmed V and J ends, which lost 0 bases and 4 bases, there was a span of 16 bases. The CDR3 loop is CASSLDTIWVGTEAFF. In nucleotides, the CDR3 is TGTGCCAGCAGCTTGGACACTATTTGGGTCGGCACTGAAGCTTTCTTT.

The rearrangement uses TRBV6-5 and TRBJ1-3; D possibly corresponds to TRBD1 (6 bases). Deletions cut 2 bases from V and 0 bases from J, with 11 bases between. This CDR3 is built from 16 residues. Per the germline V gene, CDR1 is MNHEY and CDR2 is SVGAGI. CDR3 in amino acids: CASSYGGPLSGNTIYF. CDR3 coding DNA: TGTGCCAGCAGTTACGGGGGGCCCCTCTCTGGAAACACCATATATTTT.

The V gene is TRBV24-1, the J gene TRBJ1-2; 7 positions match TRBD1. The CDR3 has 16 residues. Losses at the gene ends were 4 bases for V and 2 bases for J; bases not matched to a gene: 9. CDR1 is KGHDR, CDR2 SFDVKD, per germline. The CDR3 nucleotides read TGTGCCACCAGTGACCCCCGCAGGGGGAAGAACTATGGCTACACCTTC. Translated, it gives CATSDPRRGKNYGYTF.

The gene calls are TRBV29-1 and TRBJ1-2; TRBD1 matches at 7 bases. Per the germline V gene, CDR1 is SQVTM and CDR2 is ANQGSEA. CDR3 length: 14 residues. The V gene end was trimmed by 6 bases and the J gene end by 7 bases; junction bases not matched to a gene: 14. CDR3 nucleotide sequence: TGCAGCGTCAAAGACAGGGTAGGCGTGAGTGGCTACACCTTC. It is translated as CSVKDRVGVSGYTF.

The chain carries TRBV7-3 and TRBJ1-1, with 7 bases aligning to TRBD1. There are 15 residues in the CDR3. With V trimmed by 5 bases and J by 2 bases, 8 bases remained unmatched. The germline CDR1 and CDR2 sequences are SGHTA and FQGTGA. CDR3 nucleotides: TGTGCCAGCAGCCTGGGACTAGGGGGCAACACTGAAGCTTTCTTT. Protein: CASSLGLGGNTEAFF.

In DNA form, the CDR3 reads TGTGCCATCAGATCCGTGGGACAGGGGGGTGAGCAGTACTTC. As protein: CAIRSVGQGGEQYF. The rearrangement uses TRBV10-3 and TRBJ2-7; 11 positions match TRBD1. The germline gives CDR1 ENHRY, CDR2 SYGVKD. V shed 6 bases and J 7 bases; nucleotides not matched to a gene: 8. The CDR3 consists of 14 residues.

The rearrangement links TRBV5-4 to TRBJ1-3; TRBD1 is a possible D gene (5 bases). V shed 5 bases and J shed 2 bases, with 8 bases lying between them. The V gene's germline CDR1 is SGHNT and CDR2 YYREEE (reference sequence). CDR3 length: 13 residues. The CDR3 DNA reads TGTGCCAGCAGTGGGACGGCTGGAAACACCATATATTTT. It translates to CASSGTAGNTIYF.

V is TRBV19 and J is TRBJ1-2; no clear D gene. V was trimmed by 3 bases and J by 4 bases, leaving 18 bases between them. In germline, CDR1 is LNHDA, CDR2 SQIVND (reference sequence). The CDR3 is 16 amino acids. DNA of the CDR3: TGTGCCAGTAGTATCTCCCAACGACGGATACTCTATGGCTACACCTTC. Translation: CASSISQRRILYGYTF.

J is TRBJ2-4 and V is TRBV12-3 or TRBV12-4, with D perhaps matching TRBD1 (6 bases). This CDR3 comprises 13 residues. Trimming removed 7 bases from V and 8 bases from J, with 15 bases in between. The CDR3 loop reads CASTPTGNHIQYF. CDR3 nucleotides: TGTGCCAGCACTCCCACAGGGAACCACATTCAGTACTTC.

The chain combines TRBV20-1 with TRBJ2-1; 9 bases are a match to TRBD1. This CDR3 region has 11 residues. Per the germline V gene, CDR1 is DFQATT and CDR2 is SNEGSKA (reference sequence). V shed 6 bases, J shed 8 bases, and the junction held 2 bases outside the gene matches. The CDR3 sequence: CSAGQGYEQFF. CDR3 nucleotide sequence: TGCAGTGCCGGACAGGGGTATGAGCAGTTCTTC.

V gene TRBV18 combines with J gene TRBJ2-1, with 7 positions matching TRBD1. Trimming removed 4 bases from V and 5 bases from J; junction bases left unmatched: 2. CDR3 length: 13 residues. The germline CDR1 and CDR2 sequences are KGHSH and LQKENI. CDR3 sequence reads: CASSLQGNNEQFF. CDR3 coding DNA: TGTGCCAGCTCACTACAGGGGAACAATGAGCAGTTCTTC.

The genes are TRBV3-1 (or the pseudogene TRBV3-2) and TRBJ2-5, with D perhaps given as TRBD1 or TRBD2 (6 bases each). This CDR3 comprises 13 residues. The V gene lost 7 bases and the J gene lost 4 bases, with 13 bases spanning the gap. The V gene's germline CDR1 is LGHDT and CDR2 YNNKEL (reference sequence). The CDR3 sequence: CASTLGGLETQYF. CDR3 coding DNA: TGTGCCAGCACCCTAGGGGGACTAGAGACCCAGTACTTC.

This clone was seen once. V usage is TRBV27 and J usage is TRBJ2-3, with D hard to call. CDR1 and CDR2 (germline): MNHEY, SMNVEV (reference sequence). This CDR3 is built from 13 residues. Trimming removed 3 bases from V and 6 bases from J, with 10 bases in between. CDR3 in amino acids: CASSFRPPDTQYF. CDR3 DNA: TGTGCCAGCAGTTTCCGGCCCCCCGATACGCAGTATTTT.

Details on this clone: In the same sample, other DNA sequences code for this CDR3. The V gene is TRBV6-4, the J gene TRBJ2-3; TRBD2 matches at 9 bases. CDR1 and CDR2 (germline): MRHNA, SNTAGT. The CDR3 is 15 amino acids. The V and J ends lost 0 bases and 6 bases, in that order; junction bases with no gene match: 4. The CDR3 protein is CASSDSAGGPDTQYF. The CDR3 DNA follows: TGTGCCAGCAGTGACTCTGCGGGAGGGCCCGATACGCAGTATTTT.